These 9 T cell receptor beta chains were sequenced from one sample in a study of cytomegalovirus exposure and HLA in healthy donors. Primers for the PCR totalled 60 Vbeta and 13 Jbeta. Using immunoSEQ multiplex PCR, the repertoire was profiled, and TCRdb retains in-frame clones only, with some absent. The sample consists of around 130,000 clones, about two thirds of them appearing once. The sequenced sample was PBMCs. These receptors all stem from a man aged 35 to 55 in good health and CMV-seropositive.

The chain uses TRBV19 and TRBJ2-5; D might be TRBD1 (5 bases). The J call could be wrong; TRBJ2-7 is a better fit for the DNA end. CDR3 length: 14 amino acids. CDR1 LNHDA and CDR2 SQIVND come from the germline V gene (reference sequence). CDR3 bases: TGTGCCAGTAGTCCAGGGATGGGCTCCTACGAGCAGTACTTC. This codes for CASSPGMGSYEQYF.

The chain joins TRBV7-2 to TRBJ1-4, with D perhaps matching TRBD1 (5 bases). The ends were cut back, 1 base at V and 4 bases at J, with 19 bases in the middle. From germline, CDR1 is SGHTA and CDR2 FQGNSA. The CDR3 totals 18 residues. Here the CDR3 reads CASSLDLAGTGYNEKLFF. The CDR3 DNA reads as TGTGCCAGCAGCTTAGATTTGGCGGGAACAGGCTATAATGAAAAACTGTTTTTT.

The gene calls are TRBV7-9 and TRBJ1-6, with 8 bases matching TRBD1. CDR1 is SEHNR, CDR2 FQNEAQ, per germline (reference sequence). The CDR3 sequence is 17 residues long. With 4 bases clipped from V and 10 bases from J, the junction kept 15 bases outside the gene matches. This CDR3 reads CASSSHGRQGARSPLHF. CDR3 nucleotides: TGTGCCAGCAGCTCACATGGGAGGCAGGGGGCCAGGTCACCCCTCCACTTT.

Here the CDR3 DNA reads TGTGCCAGCAGCTTAGGCTCCGGGGGAGCTTTCTTT. This translates into CASSLGSGGAFF. This rearrangement joins TRBV7-9 to TRBJ1-1; D perhaps matches TRBD1 (5 bases). This CDR3 comprises 12 residues. V was shortened by 1 base and J by 10 bases, with 10 bases between the two germline ends. Germline V gene data show CDR1 as SEHNR and CDR2 as FQNEAQ (reference sequence). Looking up the rest from reference TRBV7-9 and TRBJ1-1 gives the full variable domain: DTGVSQNPRHKITKRGQNVTFRCDPISEHNRLYWYRQTLGQGPEFLTYFQNEAQLEKSRLLSDRFSAERPKGSFSTLEIQRTEQGDSAMYLCASSLGSGGAFFGQGTRLTVV.

The chain couples TRBV9 to TRBJ2-1; 7 bases are a match to TRBD1. The CDR3 length is 16 residues. Germline CDR1 SGDLS, CDR2 YYNGEE. The ends lost 3 bases at V and 4 bases at J; junction bases unmatched: 10. Here the CDR3 reads CASSAPSRGQYNEQFF. CDR3 DNA: TGTGCCAGCAGCGCCCCTTCCAGGGGACAGTACAATGAGCAGTTCTTC.

The V call is TRBV11-2, the J call TRBJ2-5, with TRBD2 matching 9 bases. This CDR3 is built from 17 residues. The V segment lost 4 bases and the J segment 5 bases; nucleotides outside the gene matches: 14. Germline V gene data show CDR1 as SGHAT and CDR2 as FQNNGV. The chain's CDR3 is CASSWLGISGRGETQYF. DNA for the CDR3: TGTGCCAGCAGCTGGCTGGGGATTAGCGGGAGAGGGGAGACCCAGTACTTC.

This chain links TRBV2 with TRBJ1-4; 10 nucleotides agree with TRBD1. V shed 5 bases and J 7 bases; nucleotides not matched to a gene: 7. The length of the CDR3 is 15 residues. Germline V gives CDR1 SNHLY, CDR2 FYNNEI. CDR3 loop: CASSPWDRGGEKLFF. Here the CDR3 DNA reads TGTGCCAGCAGTCCTTGGGACAGGGGAGGTGAAAAACTGTTTTTT.

The genes are TRBV28 and TRBJ1-2; 7 bases align to TRBD1. With 6 bases clipped from V and 4 bases from J, the junction kept 8 bases outside the gene matches. CDR1 and CDR2 from the germline V gene are MDHEN and SYDVKM. CDR3 length: 14 amino acids. The CDR3 sequence: CASREGTVGYGYTF. The CDR3 DNA is TGTGCCAGCAGAGAGGGGACAGTCGGCTATGGCTACACCTTC.

V and J are TRBV6-1 and TRBJ2-1, with 9 bases identical to TRBD1. This CDR3 has 15 residues. CDR1 MNHNS and CDR2 SASEGT come from the germline V gene. J lost 7 bases, V lost 7 bases, and 11 bases had no gene match. The CDR3 DNA follows: TGTGCCAGCATTCCCCGCGACAGGGGGTTAAATGAGCAGTTCTTC. Translation: CASIPRDRGLNEQFF.